Listed below are T cell receptor beta chains from one sample, sequenced in a study of shared clonotypes between healthy human individuals. Method: immunoSEQ multiplex PCR; TCRdb's copy keeps in-frame clones and lacks some. The profile shows some 2,400,000 clones, approximately 94% of them singletons. The material sequenced was naive CD4+ T cells sorted from blood. The receptor source for this set is a man aged 18 to 29 in good health. Each CDR3 is given with its conserved first and last residue. Each record gives: V gene, D gene, clone size, J gene, CDR3 DNA, CDR3 protein. D genes are given only for firm matches. A row's size may be missing; if present it is once, few, many or a size class.

TRBV11-2	NA	NA	TRBJ1-1	TGTGCCAGCAGCATCCGTCTAGACGCCGTAGTAGGATCCTTT	CASSIRLDAVVGSF
TRBV2	NA	once	TRBJ1-2	TGTGCCAGCAGTGAACAGGGGTCCGGCTACTACACCTTC	CASSEQGSGYYTF
TRBV7-3	NA	NA	TRBJ2-2	TGTGCCAGCAGCAACGGGGGCACGAACACCGGGGAGCTGTTTTTT	CASSNGGTNTGELFF
TRBV6-6	NA	NA	TRBJ2-7	TGTGCCAGCAGGCGGGATTCTAACCTATACGAGCAGTACTTC	CASRRDSNLYEQYF
TRBV11-3	NA	NA	TRBJ2-1	TGTGCCAGCAGCTTCGGTAAGAGCTCCTACAATGAGCAGTTCTTC	CASSFGKSSYNEQFF
TRBV6-5	NA	NA	TRBJ2-2	TGTGCCAGCAGTTATATCAGGCCGGGGCCCGGGGAGCTGTTTTTT	CASSYIRPGPGELFF
TRBV2	NA	NA	TRBJ2-5	TGTGCCAGCGGGGGGCCAGAGACCCAGTACTTC	CASGGPETQYF
TRBV27	NA	NA	TRBJ2-7	TGTGCCAGCAGTTTACGGCTTACCTACGAGCAGTACTTC	CASSLRLTYEQYF
TRBV5-1	NA	once	TRBJ2-7	TGCGCCAGCAGGATGGGGAGCTCCTACGAGCAGTACTTC	CASRMGSSYEQYF
TRBV19	TRBD1	NA	TRBJ2-5	TGTGCCAGTAGTATGAGGGGACAGAGCCAAGAGACCCAGTACTTC	CASSMRGQSQETQYF
TRBV7-9	NA	NA	TRBJ1-3	TGTGCCAGCAGCCCCAGGCCCGACGGACCCTTGCCTGGAAACACCATATATTTT	CASSPRPDGPLPGNTIYF
TRBV7-2	TRBD1	once	TRBJ1-2	TGTGCCAGCAGGGAAACAGGGGAAGGCGGCTACACCTTC	CASRETGEGGYTF
TRBV30	TRBD1	few	TRBJ1-1	TGTGCCTGGAGACCCGACAGGGGGCGTACTGAAGCTTTCTTT	CAWRPDRGRTEAFF
TRBV11-2	TRBD2	NA	TRBJ2-1	TGTGCCAGCAGCCCTATATCATTAGCGGGGGGATACAATGAGCAGTTCTTC	CASSPISLAGGYNEQFF
TRBV6-5	TRBD1	NA	TRBJ1-1	TGTGCCAGCAGTCGAAGAGGGCAGGGGGTCCCTGAAGCTTTCTTT	CASSRRGQGVPEAFF
TRBV10-3	TRBD2	NA	TRBJ2-2	TGTGCCATCAGTGGGCAGTCGGGACTAGCGGCCGGGGAGCTGTTTTTT	CAISGQSGLAAGELFF
TRBV5-4	TRBD1	once	TRBJ2-5	TGTGCCAGCAGCTCGAGGGACAGGCAAGAGACCCAGTACTTC	CASSSRDRQETQYF
TRBV19	NA	NA	TRBJ1-5	TGTGCCAGTAGTCAGACAGGATGGAATCAGCCCCAGCATTTT	CASSQTGWNQPQHF
TRBV28	NA	NA	TRBJ1-1	TGTGCCAGCAGTTTATATAAGACTGAAGCTTTCTTT	CASSLYKTEAFF
TRBV6-5	NA	NA	TRBJ1-4	TGTGCCAGCAGTCCCCTGGGTGAGAATGAAAAACTGTTTTTT	CASSPLGENEKLFF
TRBV5-1	NA	NA	TRBJ2-5	TGCGCCAGCAGCCGCGGGCTCACAGAGACCCAGTACTTC	CASSRGLTETQYF
TRBV7-3	NA	NA	TRBJ1-5	TGTGCCAGCAGCCCTGACTGGGGAAAGCCCCAGCATTTT	CASSPDWGKPQHF
TRBV6-1	NA	NA	TRBJ2-2	TGTGCCAGCAGTGCTGGTCTGAACACCGGGGAGCTGTTTTTT	CASSAGLNTGELFF
TRBV6-5	NA	NA	TRBJ1-1	TGTGCCAGCAGTGTTACACAGAACACTGAAGCTTTCTTT	CASSVTQNTEAFF
TRBV28	NA	NA	TRBJ1-2	TGTGCCAGCAGTTTAGGGCAGAACCCCTATGGCTACACCTTC	CASSLGQNPYGYTF
TRBV28	TRBD1	NA	TRBJ1-5	TGTGCCAGCAGATTGACAGGGGGCAATCAGCCCCAGCATTTT	CASRLTGGNQPQHF
TRBV5-1	TRBD1	NA	TRBJ1-1	TGCGCCAGCAGCCAGCTGGACAGGGACGGGTCTGAAGCTTTCTTT	CASSQLDRDGSEAFF
TRBV29-1	NA	once	TRBJ1-1	TGCAGCGTTGAAGATGGGGGATTTTTTGCACCCACTGAAGCTTTCTTT	CSVEDGGFFAPTEAFF
TRBV10-3	TRBD1	NA	TRBJ1-5	TGTGCCATCAGTGAGTCCCTGGGACAGGGAGACAATCAGCCCCAGCATTTT	CAISESLGQGDNQPQHF
TRBV5-1	TRBD1	NA	TRBJ2-1	TGCGCCAGCAGCCTCGGGGACAGGGACGTCAATGAGCAGTTCTTC	CASSLGDRDVNEQFF
TRBV30	NA	NA	TRBJ2-5	TGTGCCTGGAAAGGGGGGAAGGGGGCCCAGTACTTC	CAWKGGKGAQYF
TRBV7-9	TRBD1	NA	TRBJ1-2	TGTGCCAGCAGCTTAATCGGGACAGGGCTGTACGGCTACACCTTC	CASSLIGTGLYGYTF
TRBV5-1	NA	NA	TRBJ2-2	TGCGCCAGCAGCTTCGGAGACCGCGGGGAGCTGTTTTTT	CASSFGDRGELFF
TRBV19	NA	NA	TRBJ1-2	TGTGCCAGTAGTCTAGTCCCGAACTATGGCTACACCTTC	CASSLVPNYGYTF
TRBV5-1	NA	NA	TRBJ2-7	TGCGCCAGCAGCTTGACGGGGGAGCAGTACTTC	CASSLTGEQYF
TRBV7-8	NA	once	TRBJ2-5	TGTGCCAGCAGCCTGTTTCCGGGCCAAGAGACCCAGTACTTC	CASSLFPGQETQYF
TRBV6-5	NA	NA	TRBJ2-7	TGTGCCAGCAGTCCAAGCGGGACAACATCCTACGAGCAGTACTTC	CASSPSGTTSYEQYF
TRBV6-5	TRBD2	NA	TRBJ2-1	TGTGCCAGCAGCCCCTCTAGCGGGAGACGAAATGAGCAGTTCTTC	CASSPSSGRRNEQFF
TRBV27	NA	NA	TRBJ2-7	TGTGCCAGCAGACGAACAGGGTTCGACGAGCAGTACTTC	CASRRTGFDEQYF
TRBV5-1	TRBD2	once	TRBJ2-3	TGCGCCAGCAGCCGAAAGCGGGAAATAAGAGATACGCAGTATTTT	CASSRKREIRDTQYF
TRBV5-1	NA	NA	TRBJ2-2	TGCGCCAGCAGCCTACTACTTCCTACGAACACCGGGGAGCTGTTTTTT	CASSLLLPTNTGELFF
TRBV4-3	NA	NA	TRBJ2-1	TGCGCCAGCAGCCAAGACTCCGGCGGTAGCTCCTACAATGAGCAGTTCTTC	CASSQDSGGSSYNEQFF
TRBV30	NA	NA	TRBJ1-1	TGTGCCTGGAGCGGGGAGTGGACTGAAGCTTTCTTT	CAWSGEWTEAFF
TRBV15	NA	NA	TRBJ1-5	TGTGCCACCAGCACCCAGGGGAGACAGCCCCAGCATTTT	CATSTQGRQPQHF
TRBV4-1	NA	NA	TRBJ1-2	TGCGCCAGCAGCCAAGGAATGGGGAACTATGGCTACACCTTC	CASSQGMGNYGYTF
TRBV7-2	NA	NA	TRBJ2-7	TGTGCCAGCAGCCCCGGGACTCCTACCTACGAGCAGTACTTC	CASSPGTPTYEQYF
TRBV12-5	TRBD1	NA	TRBJ2-7	TGTGCTAGTGGTTTAGGGACAGGGTCAATCGAGCAGTACTTC	CASGLGTGSIEQYF
TRBV5-1	NA	NA	TRBJ1-6	TGCGCCAGCAGCCAGGGGCCTCGAGCTTCTGGGGCACCCCTCCACTTT	CASSQGPRASGAPLHF
TRBV19	NA	NA	TRBJ1-1	TGTGCCAGTAGTACCCAGGGACCTGAAGCTTTCTTT	CASSTQGPEAFF
TRBV4-3	NA	NA	TRBJ1-5	TGCGCCAGCAGCCAAGATCGAGGCAGCAATCAGCCCCAGCATTTT	CASSQDRGSNQPQHF